This T cell receptor beta chain was found in a study of Tregs in tolerant kidney transplant recipients. Study-level findings and limits: Expanding Tregs on activated donor B cells appeared to best identify donor-specific TCRbeta clones.

In regard to this clone: The target antigen is unknown.

This CDR3 has 16 amino acids. Unmatched junction bases numbered 7, after V lost 5 bases and J lost 0 bases. Germline V gene sequence: CDR1 SGDLS, CDR2 YYNGEE. Sequenced by immunoSEQ multiplex PCR; TCRdb stores in-frame clones only, minus some. Among about 240,000 clones, 84% were seen once, and the ten largest hold less than 0.75%. This receptor was taken from a human donor in good health. The chain uses TRBV9 and TRBJ1-5; TRBD1 agrees at 8 bases. The sequenced material came from CD4+ T cells from blood. The CDR3 coding sequence is TGTGCCAGCAGTTTGGGACAGGATTATAGCAATCAGCCCCAGCATTTT. It is translated as CASSLGQDYSNQPQHF. The complete variable domain, with remaining parts taken from reference TRBV9 and TRBJ1-5, reads DSGVTQTPKHLITATGQRVTLRCSPRSGDLSVYWYQQSLDQGLQFLIQYYNGEERAKGNILERFSAQQFPDLHSELNLSSLELGDSALYFCASSLGQDYSNQPQHFGDGTRLSIL.